These T cell receptor beta chains were read from a single sample in a study of vaccination and CD4 T cells after COVID-19. From the PCR reads, TCRdb called clonotypes with MiXCR, one entry per CDR3 protein. Of some 10,000 distinct CDR3 sequences detected, 60% to 80% appear once; the ten largest clones hold more than 9.5%. Antigens for these TCRs are unknown. What was sequenced was CD4+ T cells from blood, cultured in vitro. The source of these receptors is a human donor who had recovered from COVID-19. CDR3s include the opening cysteine and the closing phenylalanine or tryptophan. The D gene is left open where the match is weak. Some rows mark clone size as missing; the rest say once, few, many or name a class of expanded clone.

clone_size	j_call	d_call	v_call	cdr3_nt	cdr3_aa
.	TRBJ1-5	.	TRBV7-2	TGTGCCAGCAGCCCGAAAGGGGGGCAGCCCCAGCATTTT	CASSPKGGQPQHF
.	TRBJ1-1	.	TRBV10-3	TGTGCCATCAGTGGGACAAGGGGGAGGTTGAACACTGAAGCTTTCTTT	CAISGTRGRLNTEAFF
few	TRBJ1-5	.	TRBV27	TGTGCCAGCGGGGTCTTTAGCAATCAGCCCCAGCATTTT	CASGVFSNQPQHF
.	TRBJ2-5	.	TRBV20-1	TGCAGTGCTAGGCTTGCGGATCAAGAGACCCAGTACTTC	CSARLADQETQYF
.	TRBJ1-2	.	TRBV27	TGTGCCAGCAGTTCCCACCAGAGGTATGGCTACACCTTC	CASSSHQRYGYTF
.	TRBJ2-7	.	TRBV28	TGTGCCAGCAGCTCAGAGTACGAGCAGTACTTC	CASSSEYEQYF
.	TRBJ2-7	.	TRBV20-1	TGCAGTGCTACCGGTGATGCTGGGACGGCCATCTCCTACGAGCAGTACTTC	CSATGDAGTAISYEQYF
.	TRBJ1-2	TRBD1	TRBV6-1	TGTGCCAGCGCTAAAGGGGACAGGCTCTGGGGTGGCTACACCTTC	CASAKGDRLWGGYTF
.	TRBJ1-2	TRBD1	TRBV27	TGTGCCAGCAGTTTAGGGATGGAAAGGGGGCGTACCTTC	CASSLGMERGRTF
.	TRBJ2-5	.	TRBV20-1	TGCAGTGCTCGAATCCGGGGGGCCGGGGAGACCCAGTACTTC	CSARIRGAGETQYF
.	TRBJ2-7	TRBD2	TRBV6-5	TGTGCCAGCAGTTACTCGACTAGCGGGAGGGTCTACGAGCAGTACTTC	CASSYSTSGRVYEQYF
few	TRBJ1-5	TRBD1	TRBV6-1	TGTGCCAGCAGTGCCGGCAAGGGGGCGCGCGGTCAGCCCCAGCATTTT	CASSAGKGARGQPQHF
.	TRBJ2-6	.	TRBV6-5	TGTGCCAGCAGTTACTCGATGGGCAGGGGAGGTGGGGCCAACGTCCTGACTTTC	CASSYSMGRGGGANVLTF
.	TRBJ1-2	.	TRBV19	TGTGCCAGTAGTATAGGACGGGCCAGAGCCTCTAACTATGGCTACACCTTC	CASSIGRARASNYGYTF
.	TRBJ2-5	TRBD2	TRBV7-6	TGTGCCAGCAGCTTAGCGCCGGGGGGCCAAGAGACCCAGTACTTC	CASSLAPGGQETQYF
few	TRBJ1-2	.	TRBV7-2	TGTGCCAGCAGCTTAGTTGAGGGGAACTATGGCTACACCTTC	CASSLVEGNYGYTF
.	TRBJ1-5	TRBD1	TRBV28	TGTGCCAGCAGAACAGGGGGACGTCAGCCCCAGCATTTT	CASRTGGRQPQHF
.	TRBJ2-2	TRBD1	TRBV15	TGTGCCACCAGTCATAACAGGGGAAGATCCGGGGAGCTGTTTTTT	CATSHNRGRSGELFF
.	TRBJ1-2	.	TRBV4-3	TGCGCCAGCAGCCAAGATTCGTACTATGGCTACACCTTC	CASSQDSYYGYTF
.	TRBJ1-2	.	TRBV6-1	TGTGCCAGCCGTCCAGGGTATGGCTACACCTTC	CASRPGYGYTF
.	TRBJ2-5	TRBD2	TRBV24-1	TGTGCCACCAGTGATCCTGTGGGGGGAGGGGAGACCCAGTACTTC	CATSDPVGGGETQYF
.	TRBJ1-5	.	TRBV18	TGTGCCAGCTCACCACAGGGGACGGGCAATCAGCCCCAGCATTTT	CASSPQGTGNQPQHF
.	TRBJ1-2	.	TRBV24-1	TGTGCCACCAGTGATCAAGGGACGGGCTATGGCTACACCTTC	CATSDQGTGYGYTF
.	TRBJ2-5	TRBD1	TRBV28	TGTGCCAGCAGTCCCTCCCGGGACAGGGTCTTTAGGGAGACCCAGTACTTC	CASSPSRDRVFRETQYF
.	TRBJ1-1	.	TRBV6-5	TGTGCCAGCAGTTACCTAACCGGGGAGGCCTGGCGGGCTTTCTTT	CASSYLTGEAWRAFF
.	TRBJ2-5	TRBD1	TRBV5-1	TGCGCCAGCAGCCCGTTGGGACAGCACCGGGGGACCCAGTACTTC	CASSPLGQHRGTQYF
.	TRBJ1-1	.	TRBV18	TGTGCCAGCTCACCGGGAGGGTTCGCTTTCTTT	CASSPGGFAFF
.	TRBJ2-7	TRBD1	TRBV6-1	TGTGCCAGCAGTCACGACAGGGGGCACGCCTACGAGCAGTACTTC	CASSHDRGHAYEQYF
.	TRBJ1-5	TRBD1	TRBV6-1	TGTGCCAGCAGTGGCCCAGGGGGGGTAGTGAATCAGCCCCAGCATTTT	CASSGPGGVVNQPQHF
.	TRBJ1-2	.	TRBV24-1	TGTGCCAGCCCCAGGACGGATAACTATGGCTACACCTTC	CASPRTDNYGYTF
few	TRBJ2-7	TRBD2	TRBV6-5	TGTGCCAGCAGTTACGATCCTAGCGGGCCCTACGAGCAGTACTTC	CASSYDPSGPYEQYF
.	TRBJ2-2	TRBD2	TRBV6-1	TGTGCCAGCAGCGGGACGGGAGGGACCGGGGAGCTGTTTTTT	CASSGTGGTGELFF
few	TRBJ2-1	TRBD2	TRBV6-1	TGTGCCAGCAGTCCGGGGACTAGCGTTACAAATGAGCAGTTCTTC	CASSPGTSVTNEQFF
.	TRBJ1-5	.	TRBV6-2/TRBV6-3	TGTGCCAGCAGTTTCCCCACCCTCAATCAGCCCCAGCATTTT	CASSFPTLNQPQHF
.	TRBJ1-5	.	TRBV19	TGTGCCGGAGGGCGGGGGGCCGGCAATCAGCCCCAGCATTTT	CAGGRGAGNQPQHF
few	TRBJ2-7	TRBD1	TRBV15	TGTGCCACCAGCAGAGTGACAGGGGGTGGTTACGAGCAGTACTTC	CATSRVTGGGYEQYF
.	TRBJ2-7	.	TRBV28	TGTGCCAGCAGTTCCAGGGTCTCCGAGCAGTACTTC	CASSSRVSEQYF
.	TRBJ2-7	.	TRBV28	TGTGCCAGCCAGGGTAGGGAATACGAGCAGTACTTC	CASQGREYEQYF
.	TRBJ1-5	.	TRBV7-2	TGTGCCAGCAGCCCTTCAGCGGTGGGCAATCAGCCCCAGCATTTT	CASSPSAVGNQPQHF
.	TRBJ2-1	.	TRBV27	TGTGCCAGCCAGTCTCGCTGGACCTCAAGGAGGCAGTTCTTC	CASQSRWTSRRQFF
.	TRBJ1-6	.	TRBV27	TGTGCCAGCAGGTCTCCTACAGGGCGCAATTCACCCCTCCACTTT	CASRSPTGRNSPLHF
few	TRBJ2-1	TRBD2	TRBV15	TGTGCCACCAGCAGGGAGACTAGCGGGAGGAGCAATGAGCAGTTCTTC	CATSRETSGRSNEQFF
.	TRBJ1-2	.	TRBV7-2	TGTGCCAGCAGCTTCCCAACAGGAAACTATGGCTACACCTTC	CASSFPTGNYGYTF
.	TRBJ1-5	TRBD1	TRBV7-2	TGTGCCAGCAGCCCCGACAGGGGACTGGGGACTCAGCCCCAGCATTTT	CASSPDRGLGTQPQHF